The clone carrying this T cell receptor (beta chain) was observed a handful of times. The sample is drawn from a study of patients and donors after allogeneic stem cell transplantation. Using its own MiXCR run on the RT-PCR reads, TCRdb lists one record per CDR3 protein. The sample contains some 880,000 distinct CDR3 sequences, roughly 18% of which appear only once. Trimming took off 0 bases at V and 3 bases at J, with 18 bases between the two ends. CDR1 is DFQATT and CDR2 is SNEGSKA in the germline V gene (reference sequence). The length of the CDR3 is 16 residues. Sequencing was done on a sample of blood, either unsorted or a sorted T cell fraction (not recorded which). The chain joins TRBV20-1 to TRBJ2-7; D gene unclear. The TCR was taken from a human donor who was either an allogeneic HSCT recipient or a stem cell or donor lymphocyte infusion donor (not recorded which). It is not recorded whose cells these are; they may come from a transplant donor. This CDR3 reads CSARDLRKGIGYEQYF. The CDR3 nucleotides read TGCAGTGCTAGAGACCTCCGAAAGGGTATCGGCTACGAGCAGTACTTC.